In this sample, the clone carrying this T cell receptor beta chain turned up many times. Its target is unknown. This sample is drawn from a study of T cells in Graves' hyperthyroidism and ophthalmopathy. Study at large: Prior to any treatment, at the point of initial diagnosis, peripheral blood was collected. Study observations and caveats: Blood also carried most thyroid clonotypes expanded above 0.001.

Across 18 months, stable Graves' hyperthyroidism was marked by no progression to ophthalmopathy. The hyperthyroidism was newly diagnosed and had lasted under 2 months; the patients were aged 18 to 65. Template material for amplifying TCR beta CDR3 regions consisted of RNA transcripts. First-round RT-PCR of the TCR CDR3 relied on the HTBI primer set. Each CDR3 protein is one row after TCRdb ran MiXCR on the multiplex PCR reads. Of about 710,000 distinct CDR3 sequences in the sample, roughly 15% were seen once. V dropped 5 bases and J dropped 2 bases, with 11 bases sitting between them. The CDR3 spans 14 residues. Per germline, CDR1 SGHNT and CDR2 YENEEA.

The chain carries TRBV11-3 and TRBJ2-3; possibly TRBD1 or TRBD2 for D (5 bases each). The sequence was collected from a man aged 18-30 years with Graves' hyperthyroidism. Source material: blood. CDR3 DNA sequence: TGTGCCAGCAGCACAACCGGGACCACAGATACGCAGTATTTT. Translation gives CASSTTGTTDTQYF.